This T cell receptor (beta chain) was sequenced in a study of cytomegalovirus exposure and HLA in healthy donors. The ends lost 5 bases at V and 2 bases at J; junction bases unmatched: 5. CDR3 length: 15 residues. The PCR used 60 Vbeta and 13 Jbeta primers. Profiled with immunoSEQ multiplex PCR; TCRdb holds only in-frame clones, not every one. The sample has some 120,000 clones; approximately 8.7% are singletons. The source is a man in his forties or fifties in good health and CMV-seronegative. Sequencing input: PBMCs. The J gene is TRBJ2-7, the V gene TRBV6-7, with 11 bases lining up with TRBD1. TRBV6-7 is an ORF for which the function is uncertain. For the CDR3, the DNA is TGTGCCAGCAGTCTTTCGGGACAGGGGGCCTACGAGCAGTACTTC. Translation: CASSLSGQGAYEQYF.